This T cell receptor (beta chain) appears in the sequencing data of a study of T cell repertoires and HLA-DP antigens. As for the study in general: CD4+ T cells were cocultured with HeLa cells expressing HLA-DP. The donors, ranging 18-to-29 to 60-to-69 years, included a couple of males and one female.

Pre-culture CD4+ samples were sequenced deeply, targeting roughly 200,000 T cell genomes. The data were produced by immunoSEQ multiplex PCR, yet TCRdb's version contains in-frame clones alone and is incomplete. The table has some 89,000 clones, roughly 86% seen once. Study results and caveats: Clones undetected before culture averaged 36.3% against one allele and around 53% against the other.

Points on this clone: What it binds is not known.

This sequence was found in a man aged 50-59 years in good health and CMV-seronegative. Sequences were obtained from CD4+ T cells from PBMCs.

For the CDR3, the DNA is TGTGCCAGCAGCTTGGGGGCCTTCTACAATGAGCAGTTCTTC. Its protein is CASSLGAFYNEQFF. The V gene is TRBV5-4, the J gene TRBJ2-1; D not certain. Germline V gives CDR1 SGHNT, CDR2 YYREEE (reference sequence). The CDR3 is made up of 14 amino acids. The V end was cut by 0 bases, the J end by 3 bases, with 7 bases between. The variable domain in full, with the rest retrieved from reference TRBV5-4 and TRBJ2-1, is ETGVTQSPTHLIKTRGQQVTLRCSSQSGHNTVSWYQQALGQGPQFIFQYYREEENGRGNFPPRFSGLQFPNYSSELNVNALELDDSALYLCASSLGAFYNEQFFGPGTRLTVL.